This TCR beta chain stems from a study of OX40 agonist ivuxolimab in advanced cancers. The wider study: Partial responses were observed in three patients, of whom one had hepatocellular carcinoma and two had cutaneous melanoma.

Sequencing was performed with immunoSEQ multiplex PCR; in TCRdb, only in-frame clones are kept and a portion is missing. The sample has more than 45,000 clones, around 77% seen once; the top ten hold roughly 2%. The CDR3 covers 15 residues. The V and J ends lost 4 bases and 4 bases respectively, with 13 bases between them. The germline CDR1 and CDR2 sequences are SGHAT and FQNNGV. V gene TRBV11-2 combines with J gene TRBJ2-2; D perhaps matches TRBD1 (6 bases). The sequence was obtained from an adult with an advanced solid tumor such as melanoma, head and neck, liver or kidney cancer. The specimen was CD4+ or CD8+ T cells sorted from blood, collected in a trial of the OX40 agonist ivuxolimab. The CDR3 region has the DNA TGTGCCAGCAGCTACGGACAGCTCGGCACCGGGGAGCTGTTTTTT. This encodes CASSYGQLGTGELFF.